The 3 T cell receptor beta chains given below trace back to one sample, sequenced in a study of T cells after yellow fever vaccination (dated by TCRdb to between 2018 and 2021). This specimen's treatment or condition label, per the study, means: live attenuated yellow fever vaccine strain. Library preparation used 5' RACE. The sequencer was an Illumina HiSeq 2500. The public reads were quality trimmed at Q25 with fastp and then assembled into clones with MiXCR by TCRdb, keeping productive beta chains. Every CDR3 protein is listed once, alongside the most common genes and DNA of its rows. Across this sample there are a few hundred thousand distinct CDR3 sequences, with about a sixth seen only once. Roughly 17% of the sample is in the top ten clones. The material was PBMCs, obtained about 5 days after the first yellow fever vaccination. The receptors were sampled from a man between 18 and 29 years old who received the YFV17D yellow fever vaccine.

This clonotype was counted ten times or more. This rearrangement joins TRBV7-9 to TRBJ1-1; 10 bases are a match to TRBD1. The J segment lost 2 bases and the V segment lost 1 base, leaving 7 bases of the junction unmatched. Germline CDR1 is SEHNR and CDR2 is FQNEAQ (reference sequence). The CDR3 runs to 17 residues. In DNA form, the CDR3 reads TGTGCCAGCAGCTTAGTCGGACAGGGGGGAATAAACACTGAAGCTTTCTTT. It is translated as CASSLVGQGGINTEAFF.

The chain employs TRBV7-2 and TRBJ2-5; D is unclear. Trimming shortened V by 7 bases and J by 0 bases, and 6 bases separated the two germline ends. The germline V gene has CDR1 SGHTA and CDR2 FQGNSA. This CDR3 contains 12 residues. CDR3 region: CASTTYQETQYF. The CDR3 DNA is TGTGCCAGCACCACGTACCAAGAGACCCAGTACTTC. Full variable domain (remainder filled in from reference TRBV7-2 and TRBJ2-5): GAGVSQSPSNKVTEKGKDVELRCDPISGHTALYWYRQSLGQGLEFLIYFQGNSAPDKSGLPSDRFSAERTGGSVSTLTIQRTQQEDSAVYLCASTTYQETQYFGPGTRLLVL.

This clonotype was detected only a few times. The rearrangement uses TRBV2 and TRBJ1-2; tentatively, D is TRBD1 (5 bases). Germline lookup yields CDR1 SNHLY and CDR2 FYNNEI. The CDR3 totals 18 residues. CDR3 nucleotides: TGTACCTTCAGGACTCCGGGACCCCGCAAGGTCTTTAACTATGGCTACACCTTC. Protein product: CTFRTPGPRKVFNYGYTF.